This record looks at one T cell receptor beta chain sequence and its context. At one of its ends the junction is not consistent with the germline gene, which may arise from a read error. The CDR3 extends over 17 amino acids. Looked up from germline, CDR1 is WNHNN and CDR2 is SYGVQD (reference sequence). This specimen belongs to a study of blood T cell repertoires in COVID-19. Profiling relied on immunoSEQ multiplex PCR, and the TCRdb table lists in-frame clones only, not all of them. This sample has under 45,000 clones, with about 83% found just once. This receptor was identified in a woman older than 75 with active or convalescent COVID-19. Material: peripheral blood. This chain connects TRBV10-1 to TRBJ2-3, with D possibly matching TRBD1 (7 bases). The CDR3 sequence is CASSESPGAPGTDTQYF. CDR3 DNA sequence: TGCGCCAGCAGTGAGTCACCGGGGGCCCCGGGGACAGATACGCAATATTTT.